The 15 T cell receptor beta chains below were found in one sample sequenced in a study of blood T cells in healthy people across ages. The use of a sample-barcoded 5' primer and a J-beta primer mix characterized a second PCR of about 7 to 12 cycles. TCRdb called the 5' RACE reads again in MiXCR, with one record for every CDR3 protein. Among 950,000 to 1,200,000 distinct CDR3 sequences listed, roughly two fifths were seen once. Sequencing was performed on blood. The source is a man in his late teens or twenties in good health.

This clonotype was counted only a few times. V is TRBV7-2 and J is TRBJ2-1; D gene ambiguous. Trimming took off 4 bases at V and 0 bases at J, with 13 bases between the two ends. The CDR3 totals 16 residues. CDR1 SGHTA and CDR2 FQGNSA come from the germline V gene. This CDR3 is CASSSDFSSSYNEQFF. The CDR3 DNA is TGTGCCAGCAGCTCTGACTTCTCCAGCTCCTACAATGAGCAGTTCTTC.

Remarks on this clonotype: The missing conserved phenylalanine or tryptophan at the end of this CDR3 makes a read error likely. No DNA is shown, since the ends of the CDR3 on it are uncertain; the CDR3 is the one TCRdb lists. This chain joins TRBV2 and TRBJ2-5; the D call in the table, TRBD2, was not verified against the DNA. Germline V gene sequence: CDR1 SNHLY, CDR2 FYNNEI. The CDR3 length equals 15 residues, ends included. CDR3 protein: CASSYIAGASETEYV.

The V gene is TRBV20-1, the J gene TRBJ1-4; 7 positions agree with TRBD1. Germline CDR1 reads DFQATT; CDR2 reads SNEGSKA (reference sequence). J was trimmed by 8 bases and V by 4 bases; bases with no gene match: 10. The CDR3 has 14 amino acids. CDR3 region: CSAKRGQGGEKLFF. The CDR3 bases are TGCAGTGCTAAGAGAGGCCAAGGGGGCGAAAAACTGTTTTTT.

The rearrangement uses TRBV6-5 and TRBJ1-5; D unresolved. V was cut by 2 bases and J by 5 bases, with 10 bases left in between. The length of the CDR3 is 14 residues. CDR1 and CDR2 from the germline V gene are MNHEY and SVGAGI. In DNA form, the CDR3 reads TGTGCCAGCAGTTACGCGACCGGCCATCAGCCCCAGCATTTT. It codes for CASSYATGHQPQHF.

This clonotype was counted a few times. The CDR3 protein is CAISDRGQGDYGYTF. CDR3 bases: TGTGCCATCAGTGATCGGGGACAGGGGGATTATGGCTACACCTTC. The chain uses TRBV10-3 and TRBJ1-2, with 11 bases fitting TRBD1. The length of the CDR3 is 15 residues. Germline V gene sequence: CDR1 ENHRY, CDR2 SYGVKD. The V and J ends lost 3 bases and 5 bases, in that order; junction bases with no gene match: 5.

This clonotype was picked up many times. V and J are TRBV12-3 or TRBV12-4 and TRBJ2-7, with 11 nucleotides matching TRBD2. J was trimmed by 4 bases and V by 7 bases; bases with no gene match: 6. This CDR3 has 14 residues. CDR3 region: CASTTTSGGYEQYF. CDR3 in DNA: TGTGCCAGCACCACCACTAGCGGGGGTTACGAGCAGTACTTC.

This clonotype has only a few counts. In DNA, the CDR3 is TGTGCCAGCATGGGCTCTGAAGCTTTCTTT. As protein: CASMGSEAFF. This chain links TRBV12-3 or TRBV12-4 with TRBJ1-1; D unresolved. The V end was cut by 7 bases, the J end by 6 bases, with 6 bases between. The CDR3 contains 10 residues.

The chain links TRBV10-3 to TRBJ2-5; D assignment may be TRBD1 or TRBD2 (5 bases each). From germline, CDR1 is ENHRY and CDR2 SYGVKD. The CDR3 runs to 14 residues. Trimming shortened V by 11 bases and J by 11 bases, and 27 bases separated the two germline ends. The CDR3 here is CAATGTVLQDEQYF. CDR3 nucleotides: TGTGCCGCGACCGGGACCGTCTTACAGGATGAGCAGTACTTC.

This chain joins TRBV4-1 and TRBJ2-4; D tentatively fits TRBD1 or TRBD2 (5 bases each). The CDR3 extends over 15 amino acids. Looked up from germline, CDR1 is MGHRA and CDR2 is YSYEKL. The V gene lost 0 bases and the J gene lost 1 base, with 7 bases spanning the gap. CDR3 in amino acids: CASSQDWGAKNIQYF. The DNA of the CDR3 is TGCGCCAGCAGCCAAGATTGGGGGGCCAAAAACATTCAGTACTTC.

The rearrangement uses TRBV7-2 and TRBJ1-1; D is unclear. Germline CDR1 is SGHTA and CDR2 is FQGNSA. The CDR3 is made up of 14 amino acids. The V and J ends lost 4 bases and 0 bases respectively, with 9 bases between them. The CDR3 sequence: CASSSLGLNTEAFF. DNA for the CDR3: TGTGCCAGCAGCTCATTGGGCCTGAACACTGAAGCTTTCTTT. Variable domain in full (rest from reference TRBV7-2 and TRBJ1-1): GAGVSQSPSNKVTEKGKDVELRCDPISGHTALYWYRQSLGQGLEFLIYFQGNSAPDKSGLPSDRFSAERTGGSVSTLTIQRTQQEDSAVYLCASSSLGLNTEAFFGQGTRLTVV.

The V and J genes are TRBV7-9 and TRBJ1-1; 12 nucleotides align to TRBD1. The V gene end was trimmed by 4 bases and the J gene end by 3 bases; junction bases not matched to a gene: 6. Germline V gene lookup returns CDR1 SEHNR and CDR2 FQNEAQ (reference sequence). The CDR3 covers 16 residues. CDR3 sequence (DNA): TGTGCCAGCAGCTCCCTCCGGGACAGGGGGCACACTGAAGCTTTCTTT. This encodes CASSSLRDRGHTEAFF.

In its sample, this clonotype was seen many times. This chain's CDR3 is CASSLGTGMYQETQYF. In DNA, the CDR3 is TGTGCCAGCAGCTTGGGGACAGGAATGTACCAAGAGACCCAGTACTTC. This chain links TRBV7-9 with TRBJ2-5; 8 bases map to TRBD1. The CDR3 has 16 amino acids. Germline-derived CDR1 and CDR2 are SEHNR and FQNEAQ (reference sequence). Unmatched junction bases numbered 6, after V lost 3 bases and J lost 0 bases.

This clonotype was detected only a few times. This chain uses TRBV4-1 with TRBJ2-7; maybe TRBD1 (5 bases). From germline, CDR1 is MGHRA and CDR2 YSYEKL. The CDR3 is 14 residues long. The V end was cut by 1 base, the J end by 0 bases, with 7 bases between. CDR3 amino acids: CASSQGQLSYEQYF. DNA of the CDR3: TGCGCCAGCAGCCAAGGACAGCTCTCCTACGAGCAGTACTTC.

The V gene is TRBV4-3, the J gene TRBJ2-2, with 9 nucleotides matching TRBD1. This CDR3 is built from 16 residues. Germline CDR1 LGHNA, CDR2 YSLEER. V lost 3 bases and J lost 2; bases outside the gene matches: 4. The CDR3, as DNA: TGCGCCAGCAGCCAGCATACAGGGGGCAACACCGGGGAGCTGTTTTTT. Protein: CASSQHTGGNTGELFF.

The rearrangement uses TRBV6-5 and TRBJ1-5; D gene uncertain. Per the germline V gene, CDR1 is MNHEY and CDR2 is SVGAGI. With 6 bases removed from V and 3 bases from J, the gap between germline ends came to 6 bases. This CDR3 is 12 amino acids long. The CDR3 region is CASRRDNQPQHF. CDR3 in DNA: TGTGCCAGCAGACGGGACAATCAGCCCCAGCATTTT.